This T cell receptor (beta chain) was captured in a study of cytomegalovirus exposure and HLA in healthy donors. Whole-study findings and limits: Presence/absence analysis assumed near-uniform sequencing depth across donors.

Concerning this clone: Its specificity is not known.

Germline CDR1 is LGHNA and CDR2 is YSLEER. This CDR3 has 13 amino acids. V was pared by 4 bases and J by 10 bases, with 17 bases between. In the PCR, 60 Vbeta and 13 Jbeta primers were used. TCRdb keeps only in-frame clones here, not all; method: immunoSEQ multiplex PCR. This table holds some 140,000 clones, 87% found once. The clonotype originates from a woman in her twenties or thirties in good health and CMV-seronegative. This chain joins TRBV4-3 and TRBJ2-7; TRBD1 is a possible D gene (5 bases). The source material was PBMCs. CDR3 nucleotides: TGCGCCAGCAGCCCGACCACTATTGACAGTCAGTACTTC. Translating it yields CASSPTTIDSQYF.